The 29 T cell receptor beta chains below come from one sample, sequenced in a study of blood T cells in healthy people across ages. Alongside a J-beta primer mix, a sample-barcoded 5' primer served in a second PCR lasting about 7 to 11 cycles. MiXCR was run by TCRdb on the 5' RACE reads, yielding one entry per CDR3 protein. Here the sample spans under 1,000,000 distinct CDR3 sequences, around 45% being singletons. The sequenced sample was blood. The source is a man at least 80 years old in good health.

This sequence joins TRBV12-5 and TRBJ2-1; TRBD1 or TRBD2 may be the D gene (6 bases each). CDR1 and CDR2 (germline): LGHNT, FRNRAP. The CDR3 contains 13 residues. Trimming removed 1 base from V and 6 bases from J, with 7 bases in between. CDR3: CASGLEGGNEQFF. CDR3 nucleotide sequence: TGTGCTAGTGGTTTGGAGGGGGGCAATGAGCAGTTCTTC.

In this sample, this clonotype turned up many times. The chain links TRBV4-3 to TRBJ2-7; maybe TRBD2 (5 bases). The V gene's germline CDR1 is LGHNA and CDR2 YSLEER. This CDR3 region has 15 residues. V dropped 1 base and J dropped 1 base, with 11 bases sitting between them. The CDR3 here is CASSQAGGLSYEQYF. The CDR3 DNA reads as TGCGCCAGCAGCCAAGCAGGTGGACTGTCCTACGAGCAGTACTTC.

There are a few counts of this clonotype. The CDR3 DNA follows: TGTGCCATCAGTGACGATGGGATAACCTACAATGAGCAGTTCTTC. This gives the protein CAISDDGITYNEQFF. This chain uses TRBV10-3 with TRBJ2-1; D unresolved. The CDR3 spans 15 residues. Germline loops: CDR1 ENHRY, CDR2 SYGVKD. V lost 3 bases and J 2 bases, leaving 11 bases between the germline ends.

J is TRBJ2-6 and V is TRBV7-2; no clear D gene. Trimming cost V 5 bases and J 2 bases, with 7 bases left between them. The CDR3 loop spans 14 amino acids. Germline-derived CDR1 and CDR2 are SGHTA and FQGNSA. The chain's CDR3 is CASSDRPGANVLTF. The CDR3 DNA is TGTGCCAGCAGCGACCGACCTGGGGCCAACGTCCTGACTTTC.

V usage is TRBV29-1 and J usage is TRBJ2-7; 10 bases are shared with TRBD1. The CDR3 is 14 residues long. Germline V gives CDR1 SQVTM, CDR2 ANQGSEA. V gave up 6 bases and J gave up 3 bases; unmatched junction bases: 8. The CDR3 loop reads CSVALTGGNYEQYF. The CDR3 bases are TGCAGCGTCGCCCTGACAGGGGGCAACTACGAGCAGTACTTC.

This chain uses TRBV7-2 with TRBJ2-7; TRBD2 matches at 8 bases. The germline gives CDR1 SGHTA, CDR2 FQGNSA. The ends lost 0 bases at V and 4 bases at J; junction bases unmatched: 5. The CDR3 sequence is 15 residues long. For the CDR3, the DNA is TGTGCCAGCAGCTTAGCGCCAGCGGGAGAGTACGAGCAGTACTTC. Translation gives CASSLAPAGEYEQYF. The entire variable domain, with the rest obtained from reference TRBV7-2 and TRBJ2-7, is as follows: GAGVSQSPSNKVTEKGKDVELRCDPISGHTALYWYRQSLGQGLEFLIYFQGNSAPDKSGLPSDRFSAERTGGSVSTLTIQRTQQEDSAVYLCASSLAPAGEYEQYFGPGTRLTVT.

The chain carries TRBV7-2 and TRBJ2-5; 11 nucleotides align to TRBD1. The CDR3 has 15 amino acids. The germline V gene encodes CDR1 SGHTA and CDR2 FQGNSA. Germline trimming cut 5 bases from V and 7 bases from J; bases unmatched to any gene: 9. This chain's CDR3 is CASSQGAGQGGTQYF. Here the CDR3 DNA reads TGTGCCAGCAGCCAAGGGGCGGGACAGGGGGGGACCCAGTACTTC.

The chain carries TRBV6-1 and TRBJ2-5; D is possibly TRBD1 (6 bases). The DNA matches TRBJ2-7 better at its end, which makes the J call doubtful. The CDR3 runs 13 residues. CDR1 is MNHNS, CDR2 SASEGT, per germline. The CDR3 nucleotides read TGTGCCAGCAGTCAGGGGAACCGACGCGAGCAGTACTTC. Translating it yields CASSQGNRREQYF.

This chain joins TRBV6-2 or TRBV6-3 and TRBJ1-1; D uncertain. With 6 bases removed from V and 1 base from J, the gap between germline ends came to 12 bases. CDR3 size: 14 residues. CDR1 is MNHEY and CDR2 is SVGEGT in the germline V gene. The CDR3 bases are TGTGCCAGCAGATCACTAATTTGGAACACTGAAGCTTTCTTT. The encoded protein is CASRSLIWNTEAFF.

This clonotype was observed a handful of times. The genes are TRBV5-1 and TRBJ2-7; D remains ambiguous. Per the germline V gene, CDR1 is SGHRS and CDR2 is YFSETQ. CDR3 size: 14 residues. Trimming cost V 0 bases and J 5 bases, with 12 bases left between them. The CDR3 loop is CASSLAGQLHEQYF. The CDR3 nucleotides are TGCGCCAGCAGCTTGGCTGGGCAGCTTCACGAGCAGTACTTC.

This clonotype was picked up a small number of times. The chain is built from TRBV29-1 and TRBJ2-3, with D maybe TRBD2 (7 bases). The CDR3 is 19 residues long. V was pared by 7 bases and J by 0 bases, with 29 bases between. Germline CDR1 and CDR2: SQVTM and ANQGSEA. CDR3 in amino acids: CSASALSAGAMSSTDTQYF. In DNA form, the CDR3 reads TGCAGCGCTAGCGCCCTATCGGCGGGGGCCATGTCTAGCACAGATACGCAGTATTTT.

DNA for the CDR3: TGCAGCGTGCCGAAGGGCAACACTGAAGCTTTCTTT. Translating it yields CSVPKGNTEAFF. V is TRBV29-1 and J is TRBJ1-1, with D unclear. This CDR3 comprises 12 residues. V lost 6 bases to trimming and J lost 2 bases, with 10 bases between them. Per germline, CDR1 SQVTM and CDR2 ANQGSEA.

This chain connects TRBV29-1 to TRBJ2-2; no clear D gene. CDR1 and CDR2 from the germline V gene are SQVTM and ANQGSEA. The ends were cut back, 4 bases at V and 4 bases at J, with 13 bases in the middle. The CDR3 contains 14 residues. CDR3 loop: CSVAGNRGTGELFF. In nucleotides, the CDR3 is TGCAGCGTTGCGGGCAACAGAGGCACCGGGGAGCTGTTTTTT.

This clonotype occurred once. The V and J genes are TRBV4-3 and TRBJ1-2; 9 bases match TRBD1. V lost 6 bases and J lost 8; bases outside the gene matches: 13. CDR1 and CDR2 from the germline V gene are LGHNA and YSLEER. The CDR3 contains 15 residues. As DNA, the CDR3 is TGCGCCAGCAGGCAAACAGGGGGCGCGGGGACGGGCTACACCTTC. This translates into CASRQTGGAGTGYTF.

This clonotype was counted between two and nine times. The chain uses TRBV27 and TRBJ2-7; D remains unclear. This CDR3 has 11 amino acids. The germline V and J ends were trimmed by 0 bases and 7 bases, with 4 bases remaining between them. CDR1 and CDR2 from the germline V gene are MNHEY and SMNVEV (reference sequence). CDR3 region: CASSLSREQYF. CDR3 coding DNA: TGTGCCAGCAGTTTATCGAGGGAGCAGTACTTC.

This chain uses TRBV20-1 with TRBJ2-1; 8 bases fit TRBD2. V was pared by 6 bases and J by 4 bases, with 11 bases of the junction left unmatched. Germline CDR1 and CDR2: DFQATT and SNEGSKA (reference sequence). This CDR3 is 15 amino acids long. The CDR3 reads CSASLGRGGYNEQFF. The CDR3 DNA is TGCAGTGCCAGTTTGGGCCGGGGGGGTTACAATGAGCAGTTCTTC.

The chain combines TRBV7-2 with TRBJ1-5; D not resolved. V was cut by 1 base and J by 6 bases, with 16 bases left in between. The CDR3 covers 16 residues. Per the germline V gene, CDR1 is SGHTA and CDR2 is FQGNSA. Here the CDR3 DNA reads TGTGCCAGCAGCTTAGTCCAGGCTGAAATAGGTCAGCCCCAGCATTTT. Protein product: CASSLVQAEIGQPQHF.

This clonotype occurred a few times. The chain employs TRBV6-5 and TRBJ2-1, with TRBD2 matching over 10 bases. The J call may be in error: the DNA end matches TRBJ2-7 better. Germline V gene sequence: CDR1 MNHEY, CDR2 SVGAGI. CDR3 length equals 15 residues. The CDR3 bases are TGTGCCAGCAAGCCGGGACTAGCGACCCTCAATGAGCAGTACTTC. This sequence encodes CASKPGLATLNEQYF.

This clonotype came up a few times. The genes are TRBV4-2 and TRBJ2-5, with unresolved D. The V end lost 1 base, the J end lost 5 bases, and 14 bases lay between the germline ends. The CDR3 is 15 amino acids. Germline V gene sequence: CDR1 LGHNA, CDR2 YNFKEQ. For the CDR3, the DNA is TGTGCCAGCAGCCAAGTCGTGGCTCCACGGGAGACCCAGTACTTC. Amino acid sequence: CASSQVVAPRETQYF.

This clonotype was counted a few times. The chain couples TRBV15 to TRBJ1-5; no firm D call. CDR1 and CDR2 from the germline V gene are LNHNV and YYDKDF (reference sequence). The ends were cut back, 2 bases at V and 0 bases at J, with 8 bases in the middle. CDR3 length: 15 amino acids. The DNA of the CDR3 is TGTGCCACCAGCAGATCCTTACCTAGCAATCAGCCCCAGCATTTT. Protein sequence: CATSRSLPSNQPQHF.

This clonotype showed up just a few times. The chain couples TRBV12-3 or TRBV12-4 to TRBJ1-1; 8 bases agree with TRBD1. V was pared by 6 bases and J by 4 bases, with 4 bases of the junction left unmatched. The CDR3 totals 13 residues. This CDR3 reads CASSYRGSTEAFF. The DNA for the CDR3 is TGTGCCAGCAGCTACAGGGGGTCCACTGAAGCTTTCTTT.

This clonotype was seen more than once but under ten times. V usage is TRBV9 and J usage is TRBJ1-6; TRBD1 matches 9 bases. The CDR3 extends over 16 amino acids. Germline assignment: CDR1 SGDLS and CDR2 YYNGEE. Trimming cost V 0 bases and J 7 bases; bases outside gene matches: 5. DNA for the CDR3: TGTGCCAGCAGCGTAGAGGGGGACAGGGTGAATTCACCCCTCCACTTT. It translates to CASSVEGDRVNSPLHF.

The rearrangement links TRBV3-1 to TRBJ2-3; TRBD2 might be the D (5 bases). CDR3 length equals 17 residues. CDR1 is LGHDT, CDR2 YNNKEL, per germline (reference sequence). Trimming shortened V by 4 bases and J by 4 bases, and 21 bases separated the two germline ends. The CDR3 here is CASSRSVGDLFADTQYF. DNA of the CDR3: TGTGCCAGCAGCCGGTCGGTGGGAGATCTTTTTGCAGATACGCAGTATTTT.

CDR3 coding DNA: TGTGCCAGCCAGGGGGCGGGAATCAATCAGCCCCAGCATTTT. This sequence encodes CASQGAGINQPQHF. The chain employs TRBV27 and TRBJ1-5; 8 positions agree with TRBD1. The CDR3 is made up of 14 amino acids. Looked up from germline, CDR1 is MNHEY and CDR2 is SMNVEV (reference sequence). V lost 8 bases to trimming and J lost 3 bases; unmatched junction nucleotides: 6.

This clonotype appeared a few times. V is TRBV20-1 and J is TRBJ2-5; D is undetermined. Germline CDR1 reads DFQATT; CDR2 reads SNEGSKA (reference sequence). This CDR3 has 15 residues. V shed 2 bases and J shed 1 base, with 14 bases lying between them. CDR3 sequence (DNA): TGCAGTGCTAGACCGTACAGTGGATTCCAAGAGACCCAGTACTTC. Residues: CSARPYSGFQETQYF.

The CDR3 reads CSVARVEQFF. The CDR3 DNA reads TGCAGCGTTGCCCGGGTTGAGCAGTTCTTC. This chain connects TRBV29-1 to TRBJ2-1; D unresolved. CDR1 and CDR2 (germline): SQVTM, ANQGSEA. V lost 4 bases and J 9 bases, leaving 7 bases between the germline ends. The CDR3 is 10 residues long.

The genes are TRBV12-3 or TRBV12-4 and TRBJ1-5; TRBD1 is a possible D gene (5 bases). This CDR3 comprises 13 residues. Trimming shortened V by 5 bases and J by 7 bases, and 12 bases separated the two germline ends. The CDR3, as DNA: TGTGCCAGCAGTGTCCAGGGTTGGCAGCCCCAGCATTTT. Translating it yields CASSVQGWQPQHF.

This clonotype has more than one count but fewer than ten. The chain employs TRBV5-5 and TRBJ2-5; no reliable D call. TRBJ2-7 explains the end of the DNA better; the J call may be wrong. The germline CDR1 and CDR2 sequences are SGHKS and YYEKEE (reference sequence). The CDR3 totals 12 residues. CDR3 residues: CASSLLDYEQYF. Here the CDR3 DNA reads TGTGCCAGCAGCTTGTTAGACTACGAGCAGTACTTC.

This chain joins TRBV28 and TRBJ1-6; TRBD1 matches at 8 bases. The CDR3 sequence is 17 residues long. The V gene end was trimmed by 2 bases and the J gene end by 11 bases; junction bases not matched to a gene: 14. The germline V gene encodes CDR1 MDHEN and CDR2 SYDVKM. The chain's CDR3 is CASSLRRGQGRDPPLHF. In nucleotides, the CDR3 is TGTGCCAGCAGTTTACGACGAGGACAGGGAAGGGATCCACCCCTCCACTTT.